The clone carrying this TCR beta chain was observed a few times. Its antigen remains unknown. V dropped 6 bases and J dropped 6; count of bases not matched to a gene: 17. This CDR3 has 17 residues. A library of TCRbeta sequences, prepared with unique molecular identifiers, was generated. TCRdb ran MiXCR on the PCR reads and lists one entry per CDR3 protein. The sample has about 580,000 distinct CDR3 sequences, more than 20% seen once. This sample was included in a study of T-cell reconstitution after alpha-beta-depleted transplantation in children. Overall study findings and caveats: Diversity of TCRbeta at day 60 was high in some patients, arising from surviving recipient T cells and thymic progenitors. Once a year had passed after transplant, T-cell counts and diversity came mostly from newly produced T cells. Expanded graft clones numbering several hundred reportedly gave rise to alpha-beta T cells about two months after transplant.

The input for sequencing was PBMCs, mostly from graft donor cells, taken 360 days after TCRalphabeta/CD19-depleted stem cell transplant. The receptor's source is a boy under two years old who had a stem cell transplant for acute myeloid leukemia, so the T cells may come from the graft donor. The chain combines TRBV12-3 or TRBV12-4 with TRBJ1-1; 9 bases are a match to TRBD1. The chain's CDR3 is CASRGGTGLTLHAEAFF. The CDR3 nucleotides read TGTGCCAGCAGGGGTGGGACAGGGCTCACCCTTCACGCTGAAGCTTTCTTT.